The clone carrying this T cell receptor beta chain was observed a single time. The data were taken from a study of somatic mutations in cytotoxic T cells in rheumatoid arthritis. Profiled with immunoSEQ multiplex PCR; TCRdb holds only in-frame clones, not every one. Of some 30,000 clones in the sample, more than 75% were seen once. The origin of this receptor is an adult with rheumatoid arthritis. Input material: CD8+ T cells sorted from blood.

The chain's CDR3 is CASSQARNLRRDNEQFF. The CDR3 region has the DNA TGCGCCAGCAGCCAAGCCCGTAACCTTAGGAGAGACAATGAGCAGTTCTTC. The chain is built from TRBV4-3 and TRBJ2-1, with D unclear. Germline V CDR1 and CDR2: LGHNA, YSLEER. The CDR3 covers 17 residues. Trimming removed 1 base from V and 5 bases from J, with 18 bases in between.